This T cell receptor (beta chain) was documented in a study of shared clonotypes between healthy human individuals. Study details: Per donor, three plates held CD4 naive cells, three held CD4 memory, two held CD8 naive and one held CD8 memory.

The method was immunoSEQ multiplex PCR; TCRdb's version includes in-frame clones alone and lacks a portion of them. The table records more than 1,200,000 clones, 98% of them present only once. In germline, CDR1 is MNHNS, CDR2 SASEGT. V was trimmed by 2 bases and J by 5 bases, leaving 18 bases between them. The CDR3 consists of 17 residues. The receptor's source is a man between 25 and 39 years old in good health. The chain links TRBV6-1 to TRBJ2-2; TRBD2 is a possible D gene (5 bases). Sequencing was carried out using naive CD4+ T cells sorted from blood. Stated subset: CD45RA+ positively selected. The CDR3 DNA reads TGTGCCAGCAGTGAATTCATACCGGGATCAAGTACCGGGGAGCTGTTTTTT. It specifies CASSEFIPGSSTGELFF.